Below are 20 T cell receptor beta chains sequenced from a single sample in a study of beta chain features in type 1 diabetes. Study-level points and caveats: A moderate, significant TCRB CDR3 shortening appeared in type 1 diabetes across four CD4+ subsets.

What these receptors recognize is not known. Sequencing targeted expressed TCRB transcripts, as all isolated RNA had been reverse transcribed. Assay: immunoSEQ multiplex PCR; the TCRdb copy retains only in-frame clones and omits some. Of some 640,000 clones in the sample, over 12% were seen once. Sample: naive CD4+ T cells from blood. The receptors come from a man younger than 35 with type 1 diabetes.

This clone was seen a handful of times. The same CDR3 arises from other DNA sequences in this sample as well. The chain uses TRBV30 and TRBJ2-3; D call uncertain. Germline assignment: CDR1 GTSNPN and CDR2 SVGIG (reference sequence). The CDR3 has 12 amino acids. The ends were cut back, 1 base at V and 5 bases at J, with 7 bases in the middle. CDR3 protein: CAWSAGLDTQYF. For the CDR3, the DNA is TGTGCCTGGAGTGCTGGGCTAGATACGCAGTATTTT.

This clone was counted only a few times. Written as DNA, the CDR3 is TGTGCCAGCAGTTTAAGGATTCTAGCGGGCACCGGGGAGCTGTTTTTT. It specifies CASSLRILAGTGELFF. J is TRBJ2-2 and V is TRBV28, with TRBD2 identical over 8 bases. Germline V CDR1 and CDR2: MDHEN, SYDVKM. The CDR3 is 16 residues long. Trimming at V came to 2 bases and at J to 4 bases, leaving 6 bases not matched to a gene.

A few counts support this clone. The rearrangement joins TRBV4-1 to TRBJ1-2, with D unclear. The CDR3 is 15 residues long. Germline V gene data show CDR1 as MGHRA and CDR2 as YSYEKL. V was clipped by 0 bases and J by 4 bases, with 12 bases between them. The CDR3 DNA is TGCGCCAGCAGCCAAGAACGCAGTCCCTTCTATGGCTACACCTTC. Its translation: CASSQERSPFYGYTF.

A few counts support this clone. This sequence joins TRBV5-1 and TRBJ2-3; D is possibly TRBD1 (5 bases). Germline CDR1 and CDR2: SGHRS and YFSETQ. CDR3 length: 16 amino acids. The ends were cut back, 0 bases at V and 0 bases at J, with 11 bases in the middle. The CDR3 sequence is CASSLVGARSTDTQYF. Written as DNA, the CDR3 is TGCGCCAGCAGCTTGGTTGGGGCACGGAGCACAGATACGCAGTATTTT.

The V gene is TRBV25-1, the J gene TRBJ1-2, with 10 bases that match TRBD1. The CDR3 runs 14 residues. The germline V gene encodes CDR1 MGHDK and CDR2 SYGVNS. The V and J ends lost 7 bases and 8 bases, in that order; junction bases with no gene match: 10. The CDR3 DNA reads TGTGCCAGCACCCCTAGAGGACAGGGGGACGGCTACACCTTC. Protein sequence: CASTPRGQGDGYTF.

This sequence joins TRBV2 and TRBJ2-1, with a possible D match to TRBD2 (5 bases). Germline CDR1 SNHLY, CDR2 FYNNEI. CDR3 size: 11 residues. V was pared by 6 bases and J by 5 bases, with 5 bases between. Here the CDR3 reads CASRGDNEQFF. The CDR3 DNA reads as TGTGCCAGCAGGGGAGACAATGAGCAGTTCTTC.

This clone has more than one count but fewer than ten. The gene calls are TRBV7-9 and TRBJ2-1, with D perhaps matching TRBD1 (6 bases). Trimming removed 1 base from V and 1 base from J, with 8 bases in between. CDR1 SEHNR and CDR2 FQNEAQ come from the germline V gene (reference sequence). The CDR3 totals 15 residues. CDR3 in amino acids: CASSLGGGSYNEQFF. The DNA of the CDR3 is TGTGCCAGCAGCTTAGGAGGGGGTTCCTACAATGAGCAGTTCTTC.

This sequence joins TRBV7-2 and TRBJ1-2; D call uncertain. Germline CDR1 SGHTA, CDR2 FQGNSA. This CDR3 has 13 residues. The V end lost 5 bases, the J end lost 6 bases, and 13 bases lay between the germline ends. CDR3 amino acids: CASSASGVNGYTF. Written as DNA, the CDR3 is TGTGCCAGCAGCGCCAGCGGGGTGAATGGCTACACCTTC.

V gene TRBV7-6 combines with J gene TRBJ2-1, with 8 nucleotides matching TRBD1. Germline values: CDR1 SGHVS, CDR2 FNYEAQ. The CDR3 is 15 amino acids. V was pared by 4 bases and J by 9 bases, with 11 bases of the junction left unmatched. The DNA of the CDR3 is TGTGCCAGCAGCTCCCCAGGGGGCTGGAGGGGTGAGCAGTTCTTC. Translated, it gives CASSSPGGWRGEQFF.

V is TRBV5-6 and J is TRBJ2-3; TRBD2 matches at 7 bases. CDR1 is SGHDT, CDR2 YYEEEE, per germline. V was pared by 2 bases and J by 2 bases, with 8 bases of the junction left unmatched. The CDR3 runs to 16 residues. Here the CDR3 reads CASSLGGRGFTDTQYF. CDR3 nucleotides: TGTGCCAGCAGCTTAGGAGGGCGGGGGTTCACAGATACGCAGTATTTT. The whole variable domain, remainder taken from reference TRBV5-6 and TRBJ2-3, is DAGVTQSPTHLIKTRGQQVTLRCSPKSGHDTVSWYQQALGQGPQFIFQYYEEEERQRGNFPDRFSGHQFPNYSSELNVNALLLGDSALYLCASSLGGRGFTDTQYFGPGTRLTVL.

Of note for this clone: This same CDR3 is encoded by further DNA sequences in the sample. V and J are TRBV20-1 and TRBJ1-2; D gene ambiguous. This CDR3 is built from 10 residues. Trimming removed 2 bases from V and 8 bases from J, with 6 bases in between. Germline V gene sequence: CDR1 DFQATT, CDR2 SNEGSKA (reference sequence). Here the CDR3 reads CSARTEGYTF. CDR3 sequence (DNA): TGCAGTGCTAGAACTGAAGGCTACACCTTC.

This clone was observed a handful of times. J is TRBJ1-4 and V is TRBV25-1; D might be TRBD1 (6 bases). Trimming left V 0 bases short and J 11 bases short, with 10 bases between. CDR1 and CDR2 (germline): MGHDK, SYGVNS. CDR3 length: 13 amino acids. As DNA, the CDR3 is TGTGCCAGCAGTGAATATAGGACAGACAAACTGTTTTTT. The encoded protein is CASSEYRTDKLFF.

This clone was seen more than once but under ten times. The chain joins TRBV18 to TRBJ2-7; D is undetermined. CDR3 length: 15 residues. With 1 base removed from V and 0 bases from J, the gap between germline ends came to 10 bases. The germline V gene encodes CDR1 KGHSH and CDR2 LQKENI. The CDR3 region has the DNA TGTGCCAGCTCACCACGGGCGGCAGACTCCTACGAGCAGTACTTC. It codes for CASSPRAADSYEQYF.

The J gene is TRBJ2-1, the V gene TRBV5-1, with 11 bases matching TRBD1. The CDR3 runs to 15 residues. Germline CDR1 is SGHRS and CDR2 is YFSETQ. The junction had 3 bases not matched to a gene; V was cut back by 1 base and J by 6 bases. DNA of the CDR3: TGCGCCAGCAGCTTGAAGGGGACAGGGGGCAATGAGCAGTTCTTC. This gives the protein CASSLKGTGGNEQFF.

The V gene is TRBV28, the J gene TRBJ1-2; D call uncertain. V was cut by 6 bases and J by 1 base, with 12 bases left in between. The germline V gene encodes CDR1 MDHEN and CDR2 SYDVKM. The CDR3 is 14 amino acids. The CDR3 coding sequence is TGTGCCAGCAGAACACCCCAGGTTAACTATGGCTACACCTTC. Amino acids: CASRTPQVNYGYTF.

The rearrangement joins TRBV19 to TRBJ2-1, with TRBD1 matching over 9 bases. J was trimmed by 5 bases and V by 5 bases; bases with no gene match: 7. Looked up from germline, CDR1 is LNHDA and CDR2 is SQIVND (reference sequence). This CDR3 is 15 amino acids long. CDR3 sequence: CASSYPGTGNNEQFF. The DNA of the CDR3 is TGTGCCAGTAGTTATCCCGGGACAGGGAACAATGAGCAGTTCTTC.

V is TRBV7-9 and J is TRBJ1-2; 7 bases align to TRBD1. Germline assignment: CDR1 SEHNR and CDR2 FQNEAQ (reference sequence). V lost 1 base to trimming and J lost 2 bases; unmatched junction nucleotides: 1. The CDR3 is 14 amino acids. CDR3 nucleotide sequence: TGTGCCAGCAGCTTAGTAGGGGGCAACTATGGCTACACCTTC. This translates into CASSLVGGNYGYTF.

In this sample, this clone turned up a few times. The CDR3 nucleotides read TGCGCCAGCAGCTTGATCGGAGACACCTACAATGAGCAGTTCTTC. Translating it yields CASSLIGDTYNEQFF. The V call is TRBV5-1, the J call TRBJ2-1; D is unresolved. This CDR3 is built from 15 residues. Trimming took off 1 base at V and 2 bases at J, with 10 bases between the two ends. Germline CDR1 and CDR2: SGHRS and YFSETQ.

The V gene is TRBV27, the J gene TRBJ1-1, with D perhaps matching TRBD1 (5 bases). The CDR3 runs 13 residues. Germline loops: CDR1 MNHEY, CDR2 SMNVEV (reference sequence). Trimming stripped 8 bases from V and 6 bases from J, with 16 bases between. The CDR3: CASRLRGSAEAFF. The CDR3 DNA reads TGTGCCAGCCGCCTTCGGGGGTCTGCTGAAGCTTTCTTT.

This chain uses TRBV2 with TRBJ2-5, with 13 positions matching TRBD2. The CDR3 length is 15 residues. The V gene end was trimmed by 10 bases and the J gene end by 4 bases; junction bases not matched to a gene: 9. CDR1 is SNHLY, CDR2 FYNNEI, per germline. DNA for the CDR3: TGTGCCACCACAGGACTAGCGGGGGTTATAGAGACCCAGTACTTC. Translation gives CATTGLAGVIETQYF.